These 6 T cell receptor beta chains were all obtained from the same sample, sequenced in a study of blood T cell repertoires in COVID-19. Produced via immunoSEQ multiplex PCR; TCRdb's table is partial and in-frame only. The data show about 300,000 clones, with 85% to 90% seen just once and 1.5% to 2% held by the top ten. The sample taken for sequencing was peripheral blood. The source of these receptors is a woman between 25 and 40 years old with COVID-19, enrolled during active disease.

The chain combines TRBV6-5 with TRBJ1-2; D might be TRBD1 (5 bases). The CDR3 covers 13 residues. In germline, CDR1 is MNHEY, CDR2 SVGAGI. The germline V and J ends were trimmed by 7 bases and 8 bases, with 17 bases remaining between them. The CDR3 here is CASIDNRMSGYTF. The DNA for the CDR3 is TGTGCCAGCATCGACAACAGGATGAGCGGCTACACCTTC.

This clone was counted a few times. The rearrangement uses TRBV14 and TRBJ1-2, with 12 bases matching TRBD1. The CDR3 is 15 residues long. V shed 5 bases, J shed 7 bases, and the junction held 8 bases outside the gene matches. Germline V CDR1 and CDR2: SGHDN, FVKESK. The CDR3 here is CASSYTGTGGSGYTF. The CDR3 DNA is TGTGCCAGCAGCTACACCGGGACAGGGGGCTCTGGCTACACCTTC. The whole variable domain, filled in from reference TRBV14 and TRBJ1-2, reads EAGVTQFPSHSVIEKGQTVTLRCDPISGHDNLYWYRRVMGKEIKFLLHFVKESKQDESGMPNNRFLAERTGGTYSTLKVQPAELEDSGVYFCASSYTGTGGSGYTFGSGTRLTVV.

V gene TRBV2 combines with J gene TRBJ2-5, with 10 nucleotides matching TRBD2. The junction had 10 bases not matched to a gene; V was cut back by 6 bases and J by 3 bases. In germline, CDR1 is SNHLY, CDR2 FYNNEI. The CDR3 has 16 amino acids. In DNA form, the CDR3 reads TGTGCCAGCAGGGGGGTCCCCGGGACTAGCGAAGAGACCCAGTACTTC. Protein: CASRGVPGTSEETQYF.

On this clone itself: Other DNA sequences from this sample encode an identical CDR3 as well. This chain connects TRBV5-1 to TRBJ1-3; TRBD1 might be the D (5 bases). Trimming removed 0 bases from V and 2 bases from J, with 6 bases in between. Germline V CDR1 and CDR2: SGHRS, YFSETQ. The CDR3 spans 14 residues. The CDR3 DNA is TGCGCCAGCAGCTTGGCAGGGACTGGAAACACCATATATTTT. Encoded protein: CASSLAGTGNTIYF.

The CDR3 coding sequence is TGTGCCAGCAGAAGACTAGTGGGTGGAGATACGCAGTATTTT. Protein sequence: CASRRLVGGDTQYF. The chain carries TRBV7-2 and TRBJ2-3, with D possibly TRBD2 on 6 matching bases. Germline V CDR1 and CDR2: SGHTA, FQGNSA. V was cut by 6 bases and J by 5 bases, with 15 bases left in between. This CDR3 is built from 14 residues.

CDR3 amino acids: CASSLARGDYPIAKNIQYF. The DNA of the CDR3 is TGTGCCAGCAGCTTAGCTCGAGGGGACTACCCAATAGCCAAAAACATTCAGTACTTC. The V call is TRBV7-2, the J call TRBJ2-4; TRBD2 agrees at 7 bases. Germline V gene data show CDR1 as SGHTA and CDR2 as FQGNSA. The J segment lost 0 bases and the V segment lost 0 bases, leaving 11 bases of the junction unmatched. This CDR3 is built from 19 residues.